The clone carrying this T cell receptor beta chain was recorded a few times. Its specificity is unknown. Germline CDR1 reads DFQATT; CDR2 reads SNEGSKA (reference sequence). This CDR3 has 13 residues. The germline V and J ends were trimmed by 1 base and 3 bases, with 10 bases remaining between them. This sample is part of a study of blood T cells in healthy people across ages. A second PCR of roughly 7 to 11 cycles used a sample-barcoded 5' primer and a J-beta primer mix. TCRdb independently ran MiXCR on the 5' RACE reads; one entry per CDR3 protein. The sample records around 1,600,000 distinct CDR3 sequences, around 40% being singletons. Study-wide points: Possibly confounding the expanded clonotype changes was the fact that donor CMV status was unknown.

The chain employs TRBV20-1 and TRBJ2-7; D is unresolved. The material sequenced was blood. This clonotype originated in a woman between 18 and 29 years old in good health. In DNA, the CDR3 is TGCAGTGCTAGAGGAGACGGCAACTACGAGCAGTACTTC. This gives the protein CSARGDGNYEQYF.